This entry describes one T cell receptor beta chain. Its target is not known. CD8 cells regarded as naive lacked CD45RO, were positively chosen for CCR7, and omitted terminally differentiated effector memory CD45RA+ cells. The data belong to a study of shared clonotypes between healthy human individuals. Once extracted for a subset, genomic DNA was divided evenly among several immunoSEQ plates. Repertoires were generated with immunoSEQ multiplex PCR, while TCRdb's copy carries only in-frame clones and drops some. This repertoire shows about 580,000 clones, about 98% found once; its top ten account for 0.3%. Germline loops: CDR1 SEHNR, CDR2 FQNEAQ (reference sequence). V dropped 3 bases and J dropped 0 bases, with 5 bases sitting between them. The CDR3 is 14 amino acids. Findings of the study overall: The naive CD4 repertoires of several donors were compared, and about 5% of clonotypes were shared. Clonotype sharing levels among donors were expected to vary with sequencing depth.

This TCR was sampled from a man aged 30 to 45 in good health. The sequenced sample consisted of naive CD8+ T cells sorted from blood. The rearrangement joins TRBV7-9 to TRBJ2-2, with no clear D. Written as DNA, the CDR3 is TGTGCCAGCAGCTTTAGCACGAACACCGGGGAGCTGTTTTTT. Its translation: CASSFSTNTGELFF.